The text below deals with one T cell receptor beta chain. Enrollment of patients from Seattle took place during active infection, with longitudinal follow-up. The assay was immunoSEQ multiplex PCR, and TCRdb's table has in-frame clones only and misses some. The table has roughly 230,000 clones, approximately 85% seen once. The sample belongs to a study of blood T cell repertoires in COVID-19. Study context: Sources were T cells, B-cell-depleted T cells, or PBMCs; the material itself was cDNA or gDNA.

The germline V gene encodes CDR1 SGHDN and CDR2 FVKESK. The CDR3 has 16 amino acids. V gave up 1 base and J gave up 7 bases, with 16 bases separating them. Sample: peripheral blood. V is TRBV14 and J is TRBJ1-4, with unresolved D. This sequence originates from a man aged 45-65 years with COVID-19, enrolled during active disease. The chain's CDR3 is CASSQVVGLSGEKLFF. As DNA, the CDR3 is TGTGCCAGCAGCCAAGTGGTTGGACTAAGCGGTGAAAAACTGTTTTTT.